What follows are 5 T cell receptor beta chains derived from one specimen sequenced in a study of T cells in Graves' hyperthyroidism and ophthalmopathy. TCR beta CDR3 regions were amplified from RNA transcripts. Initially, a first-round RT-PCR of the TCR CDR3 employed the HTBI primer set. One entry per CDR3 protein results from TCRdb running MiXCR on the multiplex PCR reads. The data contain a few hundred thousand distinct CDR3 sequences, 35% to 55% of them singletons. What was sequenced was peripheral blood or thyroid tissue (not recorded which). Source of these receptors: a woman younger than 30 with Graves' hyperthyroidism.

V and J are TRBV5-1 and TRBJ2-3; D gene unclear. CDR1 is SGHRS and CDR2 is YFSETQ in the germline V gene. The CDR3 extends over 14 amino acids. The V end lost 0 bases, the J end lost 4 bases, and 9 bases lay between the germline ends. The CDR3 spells CASSLGKGPDTQYF. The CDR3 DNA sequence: TGCGCCAGCAGCTTGGGGAAGGGCCCAGATACGCAGTATTTT.

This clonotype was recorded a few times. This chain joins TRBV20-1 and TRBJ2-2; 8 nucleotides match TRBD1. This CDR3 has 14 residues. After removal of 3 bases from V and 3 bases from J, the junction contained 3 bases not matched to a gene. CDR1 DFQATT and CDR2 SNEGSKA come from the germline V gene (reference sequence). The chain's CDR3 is CSARGQADTGELFF. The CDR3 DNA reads TGCAGTGCTAGGGGACAGGCGGACACCGGGGAGCTGTTTTTT.

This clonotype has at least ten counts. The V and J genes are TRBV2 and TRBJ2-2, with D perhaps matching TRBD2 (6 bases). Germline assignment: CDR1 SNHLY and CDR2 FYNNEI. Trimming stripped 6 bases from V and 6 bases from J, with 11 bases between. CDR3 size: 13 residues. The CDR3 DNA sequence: TGTGCCAGCAGCCTCGGGACTGCCGGGGAGCTGTTTTTT. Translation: CASSLGTAGELFF.

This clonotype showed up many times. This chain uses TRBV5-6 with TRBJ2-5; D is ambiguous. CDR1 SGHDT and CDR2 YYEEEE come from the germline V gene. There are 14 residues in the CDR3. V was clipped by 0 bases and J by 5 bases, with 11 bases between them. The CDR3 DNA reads TGTGCCAGCAGCTTGGGGCCGCGGTGGGAGACCCAGTACTTC. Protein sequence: CASSLGPRWETQYF.

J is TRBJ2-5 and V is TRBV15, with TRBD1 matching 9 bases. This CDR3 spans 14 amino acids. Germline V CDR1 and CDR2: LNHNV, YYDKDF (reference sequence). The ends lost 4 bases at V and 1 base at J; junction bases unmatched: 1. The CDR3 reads CATSMGQGQETQYF. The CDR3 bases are TGTGCCACCAGCATGGGACAGGGCCAAGAGACCCAGTACTTC.